Listed below are T cell receptor beta chains from one sample, sequenced in a study of control samples from healthy donors and cancer patients. TCRdb's copy holds only in-frame clones and misses some; the assay was immunoSEQ multiplex PCR. This table has roughly 150,000 clones, about nine tenths appearing once. The sequenced sample consisted of blood. Receptor source: a young man in good health. The CDR3 runs from the conserved cysteine through the conserved F or W. The order of the fields is clone size, V gene, D gene, J gene, CDR3 DNA, CDR3 protein. A D gene is named only where the DNA matches it firmly. A row's size may be missing; if present it is once, few, many or a size class.

size: NA; V: TRBV7-8; D: NA; J: TRBJ2-3; DNA: TGTGCCAGCAGCTTCTCGGACCCGAGCACAGATACGCAGTATTTT; CDR3: CASSFSDPSTDTQYF
size: NA; V: TRBV19; D: NA; J: TRBJ2-7; DNA: TGTGCCAGTAGTATAGCGGTATTCTCCTACGAGCAGTACTTC; CDR3: CASSIAVFSYEQYF
size: NA; V: TRBV7-2; D: TRBD1; J: TRBJ2-7; DNA: TGTGCCAGCAGCTCCAGGACAGGTATGGGCGAGCAGTACTTC; CDR3: CASSSRTGMGEQYF
size: NA; V: TRBV5-6; D: NA; J: TRBJ2-1; DNA: TGTGCCAGCAGCTTGGACCGGGACCCTGAGCAGTTCTTC; CDR3: CASSLDRDPEQFF
size: NA; V: TRBV13; D: NA; J: TRBJ2-7; DNA: TGTGCCAGCAGCTTAAAGGAGGCGAGTGAGCAGTACTTC; CDR3: CASSLKEASEQYF
size: NA; V: TRBV19; D: NA; J: TRBJ1-6; DNA: TGTGCCAGTAGTAGAAAGGGGATGGCGGATTCACCCCTCCACTTT; CDR3: CASSRKGMADSPLHF
size: NA; V: TRBV6-1; D: TRBD1; J: TRBJ1-6; DNA: TGTGCCAGCAGTGAGGGACAGGGGGCGTATTCACCCCTCCACTTT; CDR3: CASSEGQGAYSPLHF
size: NA; V: TRBV19; D: TRBD2; J: TRBJ2-3; DNA: TGTGCCAGTAGTGGAAGACTAGCGGGGAGGACAGATACGCAGTATTTT; CDR3: CASSGRLAGRTDTQYF
size: NA; V: TRBV4-2; D: NA; J: TRBJ1-2; DNA: TGTGCCAGCAGCCAAGATTGGACCCTGACCACTAACTATGGCTACACCTTC; CDR3: CASSQDWTLTTNYGYTF
size: NA; V: TRBV4-1; D: NA; J: TRBJ2-5; DNA: TGCGCCAGCAGCCAAGATCGAGAGACCCAGTACTTC; CDR3: CASSQDRETQYF
size: few; V: TRBV5-1; D: TRBD1; J: TRBJ1-4; DNA: TGCGCCAGCAGCTTGGGGGACAGGGGTGCTAATGAAAAACTGTTTTTT; CDR3: CASSLGDRGANEKLFF
size: NA; V: TRBV5-1; D: NA; J: TRBJ1-1; DNA: TGCGCCAGCAGCCGGGGTTGGAACACTGAAGCTTTCTTT; CDR3: CASSRGWNTEAFF
size: NA; V: TRBV6-5; D: TRBD1; J: TRBJ1-5; DNA: TGTGCCAGCAGGCAAGACAGGGATAGCAATCAGCCCCAGCATTTT; CDR3: CASRQDRDSNQPQHF
size: NA; V: TRBV6-1; D: NA; J: TRBJ1-1; DNA: TGTGCCAGCACTGAACCGTGGATGAACACTGAAGCTTTCTTT; CDR3: CASTEPWMNTEAFF
size: few; V: TRBV18; D: NA; J: TRBJ1-6; DNA: TGTGCCAGCTCACGGAGCTCCTATAATTCACCCCTCCACTTT; CDR3: CASSRSSYNSPLHF
size: NA; V: TRBV5-8; D: NA; J: TRBJ1-5; DNA: TGTGCCAGCAGCCCCGGTTCGGATAATCAGCCCCAGCATTTT; CDR3: CASSPGSDNQPQHF
size: NA; V: TRBV13; D: NA; J: TRBJ2-3; DNA: TGTGCCAGCAGCCCCAGGGGTCGCACAGATACGCAGTATTTT; CDR3: CASSPRGRTDTQYF
size: NA; V: TRBV6-4; D: NA; J: TRBJ1-2; DNA: TGTGCCAGCAGTGACTTGGGTGGCTACACCTTC; CDR3: CASSDLGGYTF
size: NA; V: TRBV7-9; D: NA; J: TRBJ1-6; DNA: TGTGCCAGCACCCTGGGGGGTTTCAATTCACCCCTCCACTTT; CDR3: CASTLGGFNSPLHF
size: NA; V: TRBV5-6; D: NA; J: TRBJ1-6; DNA: TGTGCCAGCAGCTCCGGTCATGGGGCCGGTTCACCCCTCCACTTT; CDR3: CASSSGHGAGSPLHF
size: NA; V: TRBV11-3; D: TRBD1; J: TRBJ2-7; DNA: TGTGCCAGCAGCTCCCGGACAGGGTCGCCCTACGAGCAGTACTTC; CDR3: CASSSRTGSPYEQYF
size: NA; V: TRBV5-6; D: TRBD1; J: TRBJ2-7; DNA: TGTGCCAGCAACCGGGACAGCTACGAGCAGTACTTC; CDR3: CASNRDSYEQYF
size: NA; V: TRBV11-2; D: TRBD2; J: TRBJ2-7; DNA: TGTGCCAGCCATGAGGGCGGGAGTCAAAGCTACGAGCAGTACTTC; CDR3: CASHEGGSQSYEQYF
size: NA; V: TRBV18; D: TRBD2; J: TRBJ2-1; DNA: TGTGCCAGCTCACCAGGCACTAGCGGATACAATGAGCAGTTCTTC; CDR3: CASSPGTSGYNEQFF
size: once; V: TRBV6-2/TRBV6-3; D: NA; J: TRBJ1-6; DNA: TGTGCCAGCAGCCCACTACAGGGTGGTAATTCACCCCTCCACTTT; CDR3: CASSPLQGGNSPLHF
size: NA; V: TRBV7-8; D: NA; J: TRBJ2-1; DNA: TGTGCCAGCAGCTTAGAGGGCGCTAGCCGCGGGGACAATGAGCAGTTCTTC; CDR3: CASSLEGASRGDNEQFF
size: NA; V: TRBV20-1; D: NA; J: TRBJ2-3; DNA: TGCAGTGCTAGAGATTATACGCAGTATTTT; CDR3: CSARDYTQYF
size: NA; V: TRBV18; D: NA; J: TRBJ1-1; DNA: TGTGCCAGCTCACCACCGAAGACTGAAGCTTTCTTT; CDR3: CASSPPKTEAFF
size: NA; V: TRBV19; D: TRBD1; J: TRBJ1-2; DNA: TGTGCCAGTAGGGACCCCCTCCGGGACAGGGGCGCCTATGGCTACACCTTC; CDR3: CASRDPLRDRGAYGYTF
size: NA; V: TRBV7-8; D: NA; J: TRBJ2-1; DNA: TGTGCCAGCAGCTTGTCTACTAGCAATGAGCAGTTCTTC; CDR3: CASSLSTSNEQFF
size: NA; V: TRBV10-3; D: NA; J: TRBJ1-2; DNA: TGTGCCATCAGTGAGTCGTTTTTCTACACCTTC; CDR3: CAISESFFYTF
size: once; V: TRBV4-1; D: NA; J: TRBJ1-2; DNA: TGCGCCAGCAGCCAAGAAGGTCTAACCCCTCTCTATGGCTACACCTTC; CDR3: CASSQEGLTPLYGYTF
size: NA; V: TRBV29-1; D: NA; J: TRBJ1-2; DNA: TGCAGCGCCGCGGGACACCCCAACTATGGCTACACCTTC; CDR3: CSAAGHPNYGYTF
size: NA; V: TRBV29-1; D: NA; J: TRBJ1-5; DNA: TGCAGCGTTGCGTTCTCATCAAATGGGGATCAGCCCCAGCATTTT; CDR3: CSVAFSSNGDQPQHF
size: NA; V: TRBV5-1; D: TRBD2; J: TRBJ2-1; DNA: TGCGCCAGCAGGCGACTAGCGGGAGTTCATGAGCAGTTCTTC; CDR3: CASRRLAGVHEQFF